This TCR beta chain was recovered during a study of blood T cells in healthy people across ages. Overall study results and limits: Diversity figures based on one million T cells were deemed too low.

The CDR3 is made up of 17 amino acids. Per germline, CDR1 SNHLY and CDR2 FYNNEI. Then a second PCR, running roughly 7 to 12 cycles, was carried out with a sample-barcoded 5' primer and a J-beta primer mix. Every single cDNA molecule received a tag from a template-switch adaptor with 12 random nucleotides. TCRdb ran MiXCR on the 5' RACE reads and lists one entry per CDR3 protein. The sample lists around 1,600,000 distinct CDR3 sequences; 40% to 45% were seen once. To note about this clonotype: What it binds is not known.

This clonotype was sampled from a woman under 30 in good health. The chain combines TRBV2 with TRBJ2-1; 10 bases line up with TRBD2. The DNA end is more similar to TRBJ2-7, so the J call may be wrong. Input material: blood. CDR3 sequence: CASSGPGTSVPYNEQYF. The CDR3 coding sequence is TGTGCCAGCAGTGGGCCCGGGACTAGCGTTCCCTACAATGAGCAGTACTTC.